This T cell receptor (beta chain) was retrieved from a study of cytomegalovirus exposure and HLA in healthy donors. Use of 60 Vbeta and 13 Jbeta primers characterized the PCR. Sequenced by immunoSEQ multiplex PCR; TCRdb stores in-frame clones only, minus some. This sample's clone table lists 200,000 or so clones. This TCR was sampled from a boy younger than 18 in good health and CMV-seronegative. Material for sequencing was PBMCs.

Here the CDR3 reads CASSHIGQGETEAFF. In DNA, the CDR3 is TGTGCCAGTAGTCACATCGGACAGGGTGAAACTGAAGCTTTCTTT. The gene calls are TRBV19 and TRBJ1-1, with TRBD1 identical over 8 bases. The CDR3 runs to 15 residues. Germline CDR1 reads LNHDA; CDR2 reads SQIVND (reference sequence). V was pared by 5 bases and J by 5 bases, with 10 bases of the junction left unmatched.